This T cell receptor beta chain was sequenced for a study of blood T cell repertoires in COVID-19. This CDR3 contains 14 residues. The data were produced by immunoSEQ multiplex PCR, yet TCRdb's version contains in-frame clones alone and is incomplete. The sample contains around 230,000 clones, roughly 85% of which appear only once. Sequencing input: peripheral blood. This TCR came from a woman aged 70-85 years with active or convalescent COVID-19. The chain has TRBV1 and TRBJ1-2; the D segment call TRBD1 is taken from the table without a DNA check. TRBV1 is termed a pseudogene. The CDR3 DNA reads as TGCACCAGCAGCCAAGAGCGACAGGGTGGCGGCTACACCTTC. Amino acids: CTSSQERQGGGYTF.